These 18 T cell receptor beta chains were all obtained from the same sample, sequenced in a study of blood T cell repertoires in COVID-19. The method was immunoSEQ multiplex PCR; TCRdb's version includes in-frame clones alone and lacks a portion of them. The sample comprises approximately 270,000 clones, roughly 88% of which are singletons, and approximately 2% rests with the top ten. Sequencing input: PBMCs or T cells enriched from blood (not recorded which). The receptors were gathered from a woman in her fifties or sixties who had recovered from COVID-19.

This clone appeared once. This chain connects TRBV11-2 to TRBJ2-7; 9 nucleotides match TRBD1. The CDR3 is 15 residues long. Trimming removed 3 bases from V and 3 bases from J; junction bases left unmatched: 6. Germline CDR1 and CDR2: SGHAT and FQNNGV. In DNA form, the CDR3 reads TGTGCCAGCAGCTTTAACAGGGGGCTCGGCTACGAGCAGTACTTC. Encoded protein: CASSFNRGLGYEQYF.

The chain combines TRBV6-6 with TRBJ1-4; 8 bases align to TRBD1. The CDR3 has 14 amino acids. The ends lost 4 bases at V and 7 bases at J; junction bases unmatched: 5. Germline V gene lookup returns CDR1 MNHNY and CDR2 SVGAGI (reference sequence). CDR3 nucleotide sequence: TGTGCCAGCAGTTGGGGACAGGTATTTGAAAAACTGTTTTTT. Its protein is CASSWGQVFEKLFF.

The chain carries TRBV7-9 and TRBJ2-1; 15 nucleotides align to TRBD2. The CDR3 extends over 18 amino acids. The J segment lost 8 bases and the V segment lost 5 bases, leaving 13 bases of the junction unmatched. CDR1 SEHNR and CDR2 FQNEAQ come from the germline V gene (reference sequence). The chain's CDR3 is CASSAPNLGLAGGYEQFF. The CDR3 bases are TGTGCCAGCAGCGCACCAAACCTGGGACTAGCGGGAGGTTATGAGCAGTTCTTC.

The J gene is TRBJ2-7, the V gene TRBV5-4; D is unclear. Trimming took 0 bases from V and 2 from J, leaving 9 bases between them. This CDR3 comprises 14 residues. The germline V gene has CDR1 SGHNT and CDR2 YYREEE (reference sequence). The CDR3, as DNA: TGTGCCAGCAGCTTGGGGCCAACTACCTACGAGCAGTACTTC. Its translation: CASSLGPTTYEQYF.

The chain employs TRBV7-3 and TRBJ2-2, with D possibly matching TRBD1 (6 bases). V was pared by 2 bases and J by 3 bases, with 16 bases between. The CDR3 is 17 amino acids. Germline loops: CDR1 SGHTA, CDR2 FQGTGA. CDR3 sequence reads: CASSLHRESADTGELFF. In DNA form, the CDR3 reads TGTGCCAGCAGCTTACACAGGGAGAGTGCGGACACCGGGGAGCTGTTTTTT.

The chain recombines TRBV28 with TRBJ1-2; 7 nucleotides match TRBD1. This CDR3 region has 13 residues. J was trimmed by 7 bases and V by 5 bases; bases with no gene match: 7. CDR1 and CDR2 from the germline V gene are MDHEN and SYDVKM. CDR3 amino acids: CASSGTGDSGYTF. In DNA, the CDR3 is TGTGCCAGCAGTGGCACAGGGGATTCTGGCTACACCTTC.

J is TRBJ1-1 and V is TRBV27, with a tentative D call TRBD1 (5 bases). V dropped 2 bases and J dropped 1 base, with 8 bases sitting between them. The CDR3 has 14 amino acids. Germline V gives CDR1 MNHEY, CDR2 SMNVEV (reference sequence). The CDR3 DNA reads TGTGCCAGCAGTTTAATCACAGGGAACACTGAAGCTTTCTTT. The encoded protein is CASSLITGNTEAFF.

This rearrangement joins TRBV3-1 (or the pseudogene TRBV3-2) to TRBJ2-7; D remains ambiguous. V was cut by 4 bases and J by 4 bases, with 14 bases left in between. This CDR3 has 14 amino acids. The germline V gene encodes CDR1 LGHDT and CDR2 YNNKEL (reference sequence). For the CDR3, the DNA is TGTGCCAGCAGCCTTTCCTTTGGGCCGTACGAGCAGTACTTC. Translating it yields CASSLSFGPYEQYF.

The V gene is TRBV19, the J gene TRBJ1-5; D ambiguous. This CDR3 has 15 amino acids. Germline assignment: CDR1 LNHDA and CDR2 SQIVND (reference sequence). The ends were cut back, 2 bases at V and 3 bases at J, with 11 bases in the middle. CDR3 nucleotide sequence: TGTGCCAGTAGTATACGCGGCCCCCCCAATCAGCCCCAGCATTTT. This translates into CASSIRGPPNQPQHF.

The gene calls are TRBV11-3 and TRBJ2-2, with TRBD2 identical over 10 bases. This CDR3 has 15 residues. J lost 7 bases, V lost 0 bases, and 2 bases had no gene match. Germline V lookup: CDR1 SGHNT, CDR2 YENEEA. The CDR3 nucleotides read TGTGCCAGCAGCTTAGACGGGACTAGCGTCGGGGAGCTGTTTTTT. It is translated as CASSLDGTSVGELFF.

The CDR3 loop reads CASSLARGRMISPNTEAFF. The CDR3 DNA reads as TGTGCCAGCAGCTTAGCGAGGGGGCGAATGATTAGCCCTAACACTGAAGCTTTCTTT. The rearrangement links TRBV11-2 to TRBJ1-1; 7 bases map to TRBD1. The CDR3 has 19 amino acids. CDR1 and CDR2 (germline): SGHAT, FQNNGV. J gave up 2 bases and V 1 base, and 16 bases lay outside the gene matches.

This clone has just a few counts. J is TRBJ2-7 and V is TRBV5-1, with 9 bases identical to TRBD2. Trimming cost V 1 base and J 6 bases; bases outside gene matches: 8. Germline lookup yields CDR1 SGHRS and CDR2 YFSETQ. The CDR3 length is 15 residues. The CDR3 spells CASSLLAGPSVEQYF. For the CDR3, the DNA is TGCGCCAGCAGCTTGCTAGCGGGACCATCCGTCGAGCAGTACTTC.

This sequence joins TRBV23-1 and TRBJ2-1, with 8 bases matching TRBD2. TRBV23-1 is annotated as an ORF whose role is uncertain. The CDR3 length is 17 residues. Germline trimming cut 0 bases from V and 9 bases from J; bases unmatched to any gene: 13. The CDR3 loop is CASSQSHTPGLVCEQFF. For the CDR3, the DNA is TGCGCCAGCAGTCAATCCCATACGCCGGGACTAGTCTGTGAGCAGTTCTTC.

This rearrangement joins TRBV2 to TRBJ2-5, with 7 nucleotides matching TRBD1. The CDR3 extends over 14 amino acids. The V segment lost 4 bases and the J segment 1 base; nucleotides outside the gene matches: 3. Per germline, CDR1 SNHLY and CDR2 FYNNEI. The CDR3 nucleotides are TGTGCCAGCAGTGGGGGACAGATCCAAGAGACCCAGTACTTC. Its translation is CASSGGQIQETQYF.

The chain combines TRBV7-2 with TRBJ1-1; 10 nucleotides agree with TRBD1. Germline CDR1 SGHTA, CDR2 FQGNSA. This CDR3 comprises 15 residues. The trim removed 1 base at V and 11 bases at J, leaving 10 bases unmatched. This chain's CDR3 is CASSLGDRGPYDAFF. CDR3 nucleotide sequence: TGTGCCAGCAGCTTAGGGGACAGGGGCCCGTATGACGCTTTCTTT.

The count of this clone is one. The CDR3 bases are TGCGCCAGCAGCTTGACGACAGGGGGCTCCCTCTCTGGAAACACCATATATTTT. It encodes CASSLTTGGSLSGNTIYF. V gene TRBV5-1 combines with J gene TRBJ1-3, with TRBD1 identical over 10 bases. V trimming: 1 base; J trimming: 0 bases; junction bases outside the gene matches: 7. CDR3 length: 18 residues. Germline V gene data show CDR1 as SGHRS and CDR2 as YFSETQ.

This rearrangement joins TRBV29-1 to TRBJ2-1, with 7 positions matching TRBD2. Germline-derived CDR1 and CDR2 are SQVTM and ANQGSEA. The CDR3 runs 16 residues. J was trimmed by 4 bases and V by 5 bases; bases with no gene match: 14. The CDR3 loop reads CSVLRNWGRAYNEQFF. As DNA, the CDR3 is TGCAGCGTTCTCCGTAATTGGGGGAGGGCATACAATGAGCAGTTCTTC.

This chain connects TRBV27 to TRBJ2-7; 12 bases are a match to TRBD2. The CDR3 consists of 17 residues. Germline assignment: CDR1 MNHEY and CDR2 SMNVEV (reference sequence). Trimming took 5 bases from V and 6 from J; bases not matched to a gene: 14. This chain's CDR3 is CASSPFRTSGINPEQYF. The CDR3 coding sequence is TGTGCCAGCAGTCCTTTCCGGACTAGCGGGATAAACCCCGAGCAGTACTTC.